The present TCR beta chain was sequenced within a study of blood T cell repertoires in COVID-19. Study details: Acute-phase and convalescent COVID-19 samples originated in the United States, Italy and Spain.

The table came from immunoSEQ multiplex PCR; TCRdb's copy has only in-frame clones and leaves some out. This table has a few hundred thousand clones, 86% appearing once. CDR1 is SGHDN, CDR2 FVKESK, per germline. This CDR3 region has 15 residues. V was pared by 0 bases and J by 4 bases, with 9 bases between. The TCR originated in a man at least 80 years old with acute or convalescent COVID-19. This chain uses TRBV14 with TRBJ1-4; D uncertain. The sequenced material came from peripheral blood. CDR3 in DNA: TGTGCCAGCAGCCAAGATCAACAGTTTAATGAAAAACTGTTTTTT. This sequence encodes CASSQDQQFNEKLFF.